The 19 T cell receptor beta chains below come from one sample, sequenced in a study of T cells in localized non-small cell lung cancer. TCRdb's table, derived via immunoSEQ multiplex PCR, lists solely in-frame clones and lacks some. The table lists some 41,000 clones, 83% of them singletons, with 7.8% in the top ten. Source: PBMCs, taken before any cancer treatment. Receptor source: a man between 40 and 69 years old with stage II lung adenocarcinoma.

The V and J genes are TRBV28 and TRBJ2-7; no clear D. The CDR3 has 15 amino acids. Germline V lookup: CDR1 MDHEN, CDR2 SYDVKM. Trimming cost V 6 bases and J 3 bases, with 18 bases left between them. CDR3 bases: TGTGCCAGCAGCCCCGCCAGTGGCGGCGACTACGAGCAGTACTTC. It specifies CASSPASGGDYEQYF.

This clone showed up just once. The V and J genes are TRBV6-5 and TRBJ2-7; the D is unclear. The CDR3 is 13 amino acids. The V gene's germline CDR1 is MNHEY and CDR2 SVGAGI. The V end was cut by 4 bases, the J end by 3 bases, with 10 bases between. The DNA for the CDR3 is TGTGCCAGCAGTTCTAGGGAAGGCTACGAGCAGTACTTC. As protein: CASSSREGYEQYF.

The V gene is TRBV5-1, the J gene TRBJ2-1, with D unclear. The germline V gene encodes CDR1 SGHRS and CDR2 YFSETQ. The CDR3 runs to 15 residues. V was clipped by 4 bases and J by 3 bases, with 14 bases between them. The CDR3: CASSLRARFYNEQFF. The CDR3 nucleotides are TGCGCCAGCAGCCTACGGGCGAGGTTCTACAATGAGCAGTTCTTC.

The chain is built from TRBV7-9 and TRBJ2-7, with D tentatively TRBD1 (6 bases). In germline, CDR1 is SEHNR, CDR2 FQNEAQ (reference sequence). V was pared by 1 base and J by 5 bases, with 9 bases between. The CDR3 is 13 amino acids. The chain's CDR3 is CASSLDRADEQYF. DNA of the CDR3: TGTGCCAGCAGCTTAGACAGGGCGGACGAGCAGTACTTC.

The table lists this clone with a count of one. The chain carries TRBV7-6 and TRBJ2-1; D remains ambiguous. The CDR3 extends over 13 amino acids. The V and J ends lost 5 bases and 6 bases respectively, with 11 bases between them. Germline V gene lookup returns CDR1 SGHVS and CDR2 FNYEAQ. CDR3 nucleotide sequence: TGTGCCAGCAGCCCCGGTAGTAGCAATGAGCAGTTCTTC. Translation gives CASSPGSSNEQFF.

The V gene is TRBV19, the J gene TRBJ2-5, with 10 bases that match TRBD2. Trimming removed 5 bases from V and 3 bases from J; junction bases left unmatched: 6. Germline CDR1 is LNHDA and CDR2 is SQIVND (reference sequence). This CDR3 is 15 amino acids long. The CDR3 protein is CASSGDGLAEETQYF. The CDR3, as DNA: TGTGCCAGTAGTGGAGACGGACTAGCGGAAGAGACCCAGTACTTC. Full variable domain (missing parts from reference TRBV19 and TRBJ2-5): DGGITQSPKYLFRKEGQNVTLSCEQNLNHDAMYWYRQDPGQGLRLIYYSQIVNDFQKGDIAEGYSVSREKKESFPLTVTSAQKNPTAFYLCASSGDGLAEETQYFGPGTRLLVL.

The chain couples TRBV28 to TRBJ1-2; no firm D call. Germline-derived CDR1 and CDR2 are MDHEN and SYDVKM. V was trimmed by 9 bases and J by 5 bases, leaving 22 bases between them. The CDR3 is made up of 15 amino acids. The CDR3 coding sequence is TGTGCCAGTCGTATGGCGGGTTCTAACTATTATGGCTACACCTTC. Translating it yields CASRMAGSNYYGYTF.

The rearrangement joins TRBV6-5 to TRBJ1-5; no clear D. Germline V gene sequence: CDR1 MNHEY, CDR2 SVGAGI. The CDR3 spans 11 residues. V lost 8 bases and J 7 bases, leaving 9 bases between the germline ends. The CDR3: CASANLQPQHF. The CDR3 bases are TGTGCCAGCGCTAATCTCCAGCCCCAGCATTTT.

V is TRBV7-2 and J is TRBJ1-3; D gene uncertain. Germline V gives CDR1 SGHTA, CDR2 FQGNSA. V dropped 2 bases and J dropped 0 bases, with 8 bases sitting between them. The CDR3 is 15 residues long. The DNA for the CDR3 is TGTGCCAGCAGCTTAATGGTTAGCTCTGGAAACACCATATATTTT. This encodes CASSLMVSSGNTIYF.

The rearrangement joins TRBV7-8 to TRBJ1-6; TRBD1 matches 12 bases. Trimming removed 7 bases from V and 8 bases from J; junction bases left unmatched: 9. CDR3 length: 16 amino acids. Germline CDR1 reads SGHVS; CDR2 reads FQNEAQ. CDR3 sequence (DNA): TGTGCCAGCACCCCCAGGGACAGGGGGCTTCATTCACCCCTCCACTTT. Residues: CASTPRDRGLHSPLHF.

This clone was recorded once. V usage is TRBV2 and J usage is TRBJ2-3, with TRBD2 matching 10 bases. There are 16 residues in the CDR3. V shed 6 bases and J 6 bases; nucleotides not matched to a gene: 12. Germline V gives CDR1 SNHLY, CDR2 FYNNEI. CDR3 sequence: CASRTGMSGGADTQYF. CDR3 sequence (DNA): TGTGCCAGCAGGACCGGTATGAGCGGGGGGGCTGATACGCAGTATTTT.

The rearrangement joins TRBV7-2 to TRBJ1-1; maybe TRBD1 (5 bases). Germline V gene lookup returns CDR1 SGHTA and CDR2 FQGNSA. The CDR3 has 17 amino acids. Trimming pared 4 bases from V and 1 base from J, leaving 19 bases between. CDR3 nucleotide sequence: TGTGCCAGCAGCTCTGATAGAGGGGCCAGGAGGAACACTGAAGCTTTCTTT. It translates to CASSSDRGARRNTEAFF.

The chain recombines TRBV5-6 with TRBJ1-4; D is possibly TRBD1 (6 bases). Trimming took off 2 bases at V and 11 bases at J, with 10 bases between the two ends. This CDR3 has 12 amino acids. Germline V gene data show CDR1 as SGHDT and CDR2 as YYEEEE. The CDR3 region has the DNA TGTGCCAGCAGCTTACAGGGTGACAAACTGTTTTTT. It specifies CASSLQGDKLFF.

This clone was recorded once. This sequence joins TRBV29-1 and TRBJ1-2; TRBD1 might be the D (6 bases). Trimming took 1 base from V and 8 from J, leaving 14 bases between them. CDR1 is SQVTM and CDR2 is ANQGSEA in the germline V gene. The CDR3 sequence is 13 residues long. DNA for the CDR3: TGCAGCGTTGAAGGACAGGATTCGATAGGCTACACCTTC. Translation: CSVEGQDSIGYTF. The full variable domain, completed using reference TRBV29-1 and TRBJ1-2, is SAVISQKPSRDICQRGTSLTIQCQVDSQVTMMFWYRQQPGQSLTLIATANQGSEATYESGFVIDKFPISRPNLTFSTLTVSNMSPEDSSIYLCSVEGQDSIGYTFGSGTRLTVV.

This rearrangement joins TRBV6-5 to TRBJ2-5; 8 bases are a match to TRBD1. This CDR3 contains 14 residues. The germline V gene encodes CDR1 MNHEY and CDR2 SVGAGI. V lost 7 bases and J lost 5; bases outside the gene matches: 9. This CDR3 reads CASKMTGESETQYF. The CDR3, as DNA: TGTGCCAGCAAAATGACAGGGGAGAGCGAGACCCAGTACTTC.

The chain is built from TRBV28 and TRBJ1-4; D uncertain. CDR3 length: 15 residues. In germline, CDR1 is MDHEN, CDR2 SYDVKM. V was trimmed by 6 bases and J by 2 bases, leaving 13 bases between them. The CDR3 bases are TGTGCCAGCAGGACCCCATGGGAGACTAATGAAAAACTGTTTTTT. This translates into CASRTPWETNEKLFF.

This clone was seen once. The chain uses TRBV28 and TRBJ1-2; 8 bases are a match to TRBD1. The germline gives CDR1 MDHEN, CDR2 SYDVKM. V was pared by 3 bases and J by 6 bases, with 9 bases of the junction left unmatched. This CDR3 contains 15 residues. CDR3 coding DNA: TGTGCCAGCAGTTTGGTTATGGGACAGGCAGATGGCTACACCTTC. Amino acid sequence: CASSLVMGQADGYTF.

The chain links TRBV5-4 to TRBJ2-5; D is unclear. The CDR3 sequence is 14 residues long. Germline V lookup: CDR1 SGHNT, CDR2 YYREEE (reference sequence). V lost 4 bases, J lost 1 base, and 11 bases lay in between. Here the CDR3 reads CASSGKGGQETQYF. CDR3 in DNA: TGTGCCAGCAGCGGGAAGGGCGGCCAAGAGACCCAGTACTTC.

The V call is TRBV6-6, the J call TRBJ2-5; D might be TRBD2 (6 bases). Germline loops: CDR1 MNHNY, CDR2 SVGAGI (reference sequence). This CDR3 has 14 residues. V was shortened by 11 bases and J by 5 bases, with 21 bases between the two germline ends. The CDR3 reads CASVPPGVGETQYF. CDR3 sequence (DNA): TGTGCCTCGGTACCTCCGGGAGTTGGGGAGACCCAGTACTTC.